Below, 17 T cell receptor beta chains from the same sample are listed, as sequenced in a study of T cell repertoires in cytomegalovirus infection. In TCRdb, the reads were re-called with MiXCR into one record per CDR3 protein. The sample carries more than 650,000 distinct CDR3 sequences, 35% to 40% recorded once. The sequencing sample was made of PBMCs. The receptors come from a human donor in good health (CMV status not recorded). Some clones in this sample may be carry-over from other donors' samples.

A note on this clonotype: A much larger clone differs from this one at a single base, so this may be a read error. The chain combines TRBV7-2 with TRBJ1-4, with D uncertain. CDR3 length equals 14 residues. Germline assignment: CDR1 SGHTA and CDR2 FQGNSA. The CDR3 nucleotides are TGTGCCAGCAGCTTAGACAGCTATAATGACAAACTGTTTTTT. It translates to CASSLDSYNDKLFF.

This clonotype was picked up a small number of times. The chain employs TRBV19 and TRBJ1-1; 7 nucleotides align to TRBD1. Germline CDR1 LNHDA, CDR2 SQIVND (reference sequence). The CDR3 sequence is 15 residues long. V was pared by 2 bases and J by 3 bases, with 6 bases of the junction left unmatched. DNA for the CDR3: TGTGCCAGTAGTATAAGGGGGCTCCCAGACACTGAAGCTTTCTTT. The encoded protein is CASSIRGLPDTEAFF.

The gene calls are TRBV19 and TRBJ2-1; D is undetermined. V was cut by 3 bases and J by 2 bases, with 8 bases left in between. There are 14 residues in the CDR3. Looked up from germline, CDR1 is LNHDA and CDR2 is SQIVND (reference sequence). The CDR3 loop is CASSIFATYNEQFF. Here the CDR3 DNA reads TGTGCCAGTAGTATTTTTGCTACCTACAATGAGCAGTTCTTC.

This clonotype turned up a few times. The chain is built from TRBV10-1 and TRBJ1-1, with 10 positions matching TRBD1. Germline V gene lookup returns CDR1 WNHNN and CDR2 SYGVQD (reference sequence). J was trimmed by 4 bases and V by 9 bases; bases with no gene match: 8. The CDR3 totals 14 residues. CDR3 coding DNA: TGCGCCAGGGACAGGGGGGCGGTAAGCACTGAAGCTTTCTTT. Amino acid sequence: CARDRGAVSTEAFF.

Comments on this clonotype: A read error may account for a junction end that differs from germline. CDR3 DNA: TGCGCCAGCAGCCGAACAGCGACCAGCGGGGGGGTGATCGGGGATCTGTTTTTT. Encoded protein: CASSRTATSGGVIGDLFF. The chain uses TRBV4-3 and TRBJ2-2; 10 nucleotides match TRBD2. The CDR3 is 18 amino acids. Germline V gives CDR1 LGHNA, CDR2 YSLEER.

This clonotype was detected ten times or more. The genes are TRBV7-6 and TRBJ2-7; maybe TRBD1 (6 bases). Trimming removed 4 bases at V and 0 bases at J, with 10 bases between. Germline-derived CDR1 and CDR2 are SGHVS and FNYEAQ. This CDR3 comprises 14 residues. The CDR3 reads CASSSRGSSYEQYF. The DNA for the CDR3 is TGTGCCAGCAGCTCTAGGGGGTCCTCCTACGAGCAGTACTTC.

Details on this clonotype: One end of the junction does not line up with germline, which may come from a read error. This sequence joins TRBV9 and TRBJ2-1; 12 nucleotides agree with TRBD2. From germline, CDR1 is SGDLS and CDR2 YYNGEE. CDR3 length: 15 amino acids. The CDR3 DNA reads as TGTGCCAGCAGTCACACTAGCGGGGGGTACAAGGAGCAGTTCTTC. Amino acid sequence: CASSHTSGGYKEQFF.

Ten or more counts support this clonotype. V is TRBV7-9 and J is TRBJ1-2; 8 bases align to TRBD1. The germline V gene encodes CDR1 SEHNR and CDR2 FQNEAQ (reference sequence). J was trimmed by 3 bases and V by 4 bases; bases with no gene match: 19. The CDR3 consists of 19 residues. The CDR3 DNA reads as TGTGCCAGCAGCTCCAACGCGGGCAGGGGGCGCGGCAAGGACTATGGCTACACCTTC. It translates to CASSSNAGRGRGKDYGYTF. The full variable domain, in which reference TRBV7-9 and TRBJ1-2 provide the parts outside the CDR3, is DTGVSQNPRHKITKRGQNVTFRCDPISEHNRLYWYRQTLGQGPEFLTYFQNEAQLEKSRLLSDRFSAERPKGSFSTLEIQRTEQGDSAMYLCASSSNAGRGRGKDYGYTFGSGTRLTVV.

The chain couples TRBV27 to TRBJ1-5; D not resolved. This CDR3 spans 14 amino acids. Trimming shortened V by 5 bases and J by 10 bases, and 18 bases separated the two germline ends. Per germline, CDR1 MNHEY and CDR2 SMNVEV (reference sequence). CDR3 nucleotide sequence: TGTGCCAGCAGTAAGACACCTGCAGTAGCACCCCAGCATTTT. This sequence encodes CASSKTPAVAPQHF.

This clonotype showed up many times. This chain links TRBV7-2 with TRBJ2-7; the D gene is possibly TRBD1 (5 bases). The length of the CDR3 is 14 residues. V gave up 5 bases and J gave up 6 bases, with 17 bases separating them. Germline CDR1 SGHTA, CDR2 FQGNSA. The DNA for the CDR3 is TGTGCCAGCAGCGTCCAGGGTAGTCCAGGCGAGCAGTACTTC. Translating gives CASSVQGSPGEQYF.

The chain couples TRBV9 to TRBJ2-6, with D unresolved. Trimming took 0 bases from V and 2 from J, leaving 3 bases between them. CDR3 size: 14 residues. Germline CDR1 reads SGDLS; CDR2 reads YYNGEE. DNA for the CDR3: TGTGCCAGCAGCGTAGCTGCTGGGGCCAACGTCCTGACTTTC. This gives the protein CASSVAAGANVLTF.

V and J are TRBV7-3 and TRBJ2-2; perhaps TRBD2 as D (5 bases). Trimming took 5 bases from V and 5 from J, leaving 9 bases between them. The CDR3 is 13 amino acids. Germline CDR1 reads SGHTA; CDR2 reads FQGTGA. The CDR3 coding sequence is TGTGCCAGCAGCCGTAGCGAAACCGGGGAGCTGTTTTTT. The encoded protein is CASSRSETGELFF.

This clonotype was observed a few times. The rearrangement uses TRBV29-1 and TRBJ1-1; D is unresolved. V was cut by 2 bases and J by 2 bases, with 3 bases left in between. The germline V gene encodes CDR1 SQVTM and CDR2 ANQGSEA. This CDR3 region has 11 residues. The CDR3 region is CSVEPNTEAFF. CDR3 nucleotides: TGCAGCGTTGAACCTAACACTGAAGCTTTCTTT. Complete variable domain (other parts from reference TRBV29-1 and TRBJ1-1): SAVISQKPSRDICQRGTSLTIQCQVDSQVTMMFWYRQQPGQSLTLIATANQGSEATYESGFVIDKFPISRPNLTFSTLTVSNMSPEDSSIYLCSVEPNTEAFFGQGTRLTVV.

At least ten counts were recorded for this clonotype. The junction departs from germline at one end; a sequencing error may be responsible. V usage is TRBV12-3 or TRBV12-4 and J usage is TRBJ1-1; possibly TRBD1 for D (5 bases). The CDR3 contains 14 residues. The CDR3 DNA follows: TGTGCCAGCAGCTTAGGGGCGTCGAACACTGAAGCTTTCTTT. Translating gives CASSLGASNTEAFF.

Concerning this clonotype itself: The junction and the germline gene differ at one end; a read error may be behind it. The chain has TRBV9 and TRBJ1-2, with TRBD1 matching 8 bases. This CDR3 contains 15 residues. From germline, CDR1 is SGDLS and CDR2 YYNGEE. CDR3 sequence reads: CASSVEAGGDYGYPF. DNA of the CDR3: TGTGCCAGCAGCGTAGAGGCAGGGGGCGACTATGGCTACCCCTTC.

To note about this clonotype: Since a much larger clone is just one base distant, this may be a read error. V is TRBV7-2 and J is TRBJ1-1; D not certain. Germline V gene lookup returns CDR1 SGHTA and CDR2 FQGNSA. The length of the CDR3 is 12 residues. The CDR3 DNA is TGTGCCAGCAGCCTGACAAGGGTTGAAGATTTCTTT. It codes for CASSLTRVEDFF.

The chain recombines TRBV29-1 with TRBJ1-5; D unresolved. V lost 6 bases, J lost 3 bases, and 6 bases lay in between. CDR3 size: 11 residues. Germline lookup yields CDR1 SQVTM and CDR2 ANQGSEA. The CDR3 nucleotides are TGCAGCGTGGGGAACAATCAGCCCCAGCATTTT. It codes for CSVGNNQPQHF. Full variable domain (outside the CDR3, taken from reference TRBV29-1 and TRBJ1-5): SAVISQKPSRDICQRGTSLTIQCQVDSQVTMMFWYRQQPGQSLTLIATANQGSEATYESGFVIDKFPISRPNLTFSTLTVSNMSPEDSSIYLCSVGNNQPQHFGDGTRLSIL.